This T cell receptor beta chain was sequenced for a study of cytomegalovirus exposure and HLA in healthy donors. Whole-study context: An early release of data contained 70 million to 95 million unique TCRs, which came from HLA-typed donors.

Study findings and constraints: Donors belonging to an Asian-associated ancestry cluster reportedly showed fewer N-insertions in productive TCRs than the roughly 670-donor mean, according to what a later analysis found. A list of 150 or so TCR beta chains associated with cytomegalovirus was given. In a later analysis, most CMV-associated TCR beta chains appeared HLA-restricted.

This clone appeared once. Its matching antigen is unknown. PCR involved 60 Vbeta and 13 Jbeta primers. Using immunoSEQ multiplex PCR, the repertoire was profiled, and TCRdb retains in-frame clones only, with some absent. The data contain 130,000 to 150,000 clones, about 80% of them singletons. This CDR3 is 14 amino acids long. Trimming cost V 10 bases and J 0 bases, with 13 bases left between them. Per germline, CDR1 MNHEY and CDR2 SVGAGI. The sequence derives from a male donor in good health and CMV-seropositive. Sequences were obtained from PBMCs. V usage is TRBV6-5 and J usage is TRBJ1-5; D not resolved. The DNA of the CDR3 is TGTGCCACCGCTGCGAGACATAGCAATCAGCCCCAGCATTTT. Encoded protein: CATAARHSNQPQHF.